The 25 T cell receptor beta chains below all came from one sample that was sequenced in a study of shared clonotypes between healthy human individuals. The table came from immunoSEQ multiplex PCR; TCRdb's copy has only in-frame clones and leaves some out. The sample consists of 1.5 million to 1.9 million clones, around 98% of them appearing once. Sequencing was performed on naive CD4+ T cells sorted from blood. The sample's subset: CD45RA+ positively selected. These TCRs come from a young man in good health.

J is TRBJ1-2 and V is TRBV14, with TRBD1 as a possible D gene (6 bases). CDR1 SGHDN and CDR2 FVKESK come from the germline V gene. V dropped 3 bases and J dropped 5 bases, with 19 bases sitting between them. The CDR3 extends over 16 amino acids. As DNA, the CDR3 is TGTGCCAGCAGCCATTCATACGACAGGACCTTTTATGGCTACACCTTC. Translation gives CASSHSYDRTFYGYTF.

CDR3 DNA: TGCGCCAGCAGGGGGAGCTCAGTAGCCTACGAGCAGTACTTC. This translates into CASRGSSVAYEQYF. The chain is built from TRBV5-1 and TRBJ2-7; D may be TRBD2 (5 bases). Germline assignment: CDR1 SGHRS and CDR2 YFSETQ. V was trimmed by 5 bases and J by 2 bases, leaving 14 bases between them. There are 14 residues in the CDR3.

The chain links TRBV9 to TRBJ2-2; D is unresolved. V was trimmed by 0 bases and J by 4 bases, leaving 13 bases between them. Germline assignment: CDR1 SGDLS and CDR2 YYNGEE. The CDR3 length is 16 residues. The CDR3 DNA sequence: TGTGCCAGCAGCGTAGCCGGCTCCCCGGGCACCGGGGAGCTGTTTTTT. Its translation is CASSVAGSPGTGELFF.

J is TRBJ2-3 and V is TRBV5-4; D gene uncertain. The CDR3 has 12 residues. Trimming took 6 bases from V and 4 from J, leaving 9 bases between them. Germline values: CDR1 SGHNT, CDR2 YYREEE (reference sequence). The CDR3 reads CASTGRADTQYF. The CDR3 DNA is TGTGCCAGCACTGGACGAGCAGATACGCAGTATTTT.

This chain links TRBV2 with TRBJ2-2, with a weak D call TRBD2 (6 bases). The CDR3 sequence is 17 residues long. The V gene lost 8 bases and the J gene lost 2 bases, with 21 bases spanning the gap. Germline V CDR1 and CDR2: SNHLY, FYNNEI. CDR3 loop: CASGGGTPIINTGELFF. The CDR3 DNA follows: TGTGCCAGCGGGGGAGGCACCCCCATAATTAACACCGGGGAGCTGTTTTTT.

This chain links TRBV4-3 with TRBJ2-7; D possibly corresponds to TRBD1 (6 bases). CDR1 and CDR2 from the germline V gene are LGHNA and YSLEER. V lost 4 bases and J 2 bases, leaving 15 bases between the germline ends. The length of the CDR3 is 15 residues. The CDR3 here is CASSRDTGSTYEQYF. CDR3 DNA sequence: TGCGCCAGCAGCCGCGACACAGGGAGCACCTACGAGCAGTACTTC.

The J gene is TRBJ2-1, the V gene TRBV27, with 8 bases aligning to TRBD2. Trimming took 7 bases from V and 7 from J; bases not matched to a gene: 9. CDR1 is MNHEY, CDR2 SMNVEV, per germline (reference sequence). The CDR3 loop spans 14 amino acids. This CDR3 reads CASMRLAGFNEQFF. DNA of the CDR3: TGTGCCAGCATGCGTCTAGCGGGTTTTAATGAGCAGTTCTTC.

V gene TRBV19 combines with J gene TRBJ1-5, with 8 bases aligning to TRBD1. CDR1 LNHDA and CDR2 SQIVND come from the germline V gene (reference sequence). The CDR3 spans 15 residues. V was pared by 7 bases and J by 9 bases, with 14 bases of the junction left unmatched. CDR3 sequence: CASTLKYRGVLPQHF. CDR3 bases: TGTGCCAGTACCCTGAAGTACAGGGGGGTTCTGCCCCAGCATTTT.

CDR3 coding DNA: TGTGCCAGTAGTATCCCCCCGGGGACCCCCCCCTACAGCGAGCAGTACTTC. Translating gives CASSIPPGTPPYSEQYF. This chain connects TRBV19 to TRBJ2-7, with D perhaps given as TRBD1 or TRBD2 (5 bases each). CDR1 and CDR2 from the germline V gene are LNHDA and SQIVND (reference sequence). The CDR3 runs 17 residues. With 3 bases removed from V and 6 bases from J, the gap between germline ends came to 24 bases.

The chain combines TRBV5-1 with TRBJ2-7; a possible D gene is TRBD1 (6 bases). Germline V CDR1 and CDR2: SGHRS, YFSETQ. This CDR3 contains 15 residues. V lost 1 base, J lost 1 base, and 12 bases lay in between. The CDR3 DNA reads TGCGCCAGCAGCTTGCGTGGACAGCCGTCCTACGAGCAGTACTTC. This translates into CASSLRGQPSYEQYF.

This clone was seen only once. The chain combines TRBV11-2 with TRBJ2-5, with 10 bases identical to TRBD2. Germline CDR1 SGHAT, CDR2 FQNNGV. The CDR3 extends over 19 amino acids. Trimming removed 0 bases from V and 1 base from J; junction bases left unmatched: 11. CDR3 region: CASSLDGLAVDGPQETQYF. CDR3 DNA: TGTGCCAGCAGCTTAGATGGACTAGCGGTAGACGGCCCCCAAGAGACCCAGTACTTC.

A remark on this clone: This CDR3 is also generated by other DNA sequences in the sample. The V call is TRBV7-2, the J call TRBJ2-7; maybe TRBD2 (6 bases). This CDR3 is built from 14 residues. Per germline, CDR1 SGHTA and CDR2 FQGNSA. V was shortened by 5 bases and J by 0 bases, with 11 bases between the two germline ends. The CDR3 region is CASSPGGSSYEQYF. The DNA for the CDR3 is TGTGCCAGCAGCCCCGGAGGGAGCTCCTACGAGCAGTACTTC.

The rearrangement joins TRBV6-5 to TRBJ1-2, with 7 nucleotides matching TRBD1. CDR3 length: 13 residues. The V and J ends lost 6 bases and 7 bases, in that order; junction bases with no gene match: 8. Per the germline V gene, CDR1 is MNHEY and CDR2 is SVGAGI. CDR3 DNA: TGTGCCAGCAGCCTGACAGGGTTCGGTGGCTACACCTTC. Translated, it gives CASSLTGFGGYTF.

V gene TRBV18 combines with J gene TRBJ2-2, with D unclear. Germline-derived CDR1 and CDR2 are KGHSH and LQKENI. CDR3 length: 17 amino acids. Trimming removed 0 bases from V and 2 bases from J, with 13 bases in between. DNA of the CDR3: TGTGCCAGCTCACCACCGCTGGAGAGCTACAACACCGGGGAGCTGTTTTTT. It codes for CASSPPLESYNTGELFF.

CDR3 amino acids: CASSVGETGGVGLQETQYF. Here the CDR3 DNA reads TGTGCCAGCAGCGTAGGTGAGACAGGGGGCGTGGGGCTACAAGAGACCCAGTACTTC. The J gene is TRBJ2-5, the V gene TRBV9; 10 bases are a match to TRBD1. With V trimmed by 0 bases and J by 2 bases, 13 bases remained unmatched. The CDR3 sequence is 19 residues long. Per germline, CDR1 SGDLS and CDR2 YYNGEE.

This chain links TRBV7-8 with TRBJ2-5; no clear D. The CDR3 contains 13 residues. V was pared by 1 base and J by 3 bases, with 6 bases between. Germline loops: CDR1 SGHVS, CDR2 FQNEAQ. The CDR3 loop reads CASSLEIEETQYF. The CDR3 DNA reads TGTGCCAGCAGCTTAGAGATCGAAGAGACCCAGTACTTC.

The chain recombines TRBV9 with TRBJ1-5; D perhaps matches TRBD1 (5 bases). V was shortened by 0 bases and J by 6 bases, with 10 bases between the two germline ends. Germline CDR1 SGDLS, CDR2 YYNGEE. The CDR3 runs to 14 residues. The CDR3 coding sequence is TGTGCCAGCAGCGTAGGGGGCCCAGGTCAGCCCCAGCATTTT. It is translated as CASSVGGPGQPQHF. Based on the CDR3 plus reference TRBV9 and TRBJ1-5, the full variable domain is DSGVTQTPKHLITATGQRVTLRCSPRSGDLSVYWYQQSLDQGLQFLIQYYNGEERAKGNILERFSAQQFPDLHSELNLSSLELGDSALYFCASSVGGPGQPQHFGDGTRLSIL.

For the CDR3, the DNA is TGTGCCAGCAGCTTAGCGCCGAGTCGCAGCTGGGCCAAAAACATTCAGTACTTC. It specifies CASSLAPSRSWAKNIQYF. V is TRBV7-2 and J is TRBJ2-4; no firm D call. With 0 bases removed from V and 1 base from J, the gap between germline ends came to 16 bases. The CDR3 is 18 residues long. Germline V gene data show CDR1 as SGHTA and CDR2 as FQGNSA. The full variable domain, its missing parts supplied by reference TRBV7-2 and TRBJ2-4, is GAGVSQSPSNKVTEKGKDVELRCDPISGHTALYWYRQSLGQGLEFLIYFQGNSAPDKSGLPSDRFSAERTGGSVSTLTIQRTQQEDSAVYLCASSLAPSRSWAKNIQYFGAGTRLSVL.

The rearrangement joins TRBV30 to TRBJ2-1; perhaps TRBD2 as D (7 bases). This CDR3 spans 15 amino acids. The germline CDR1 and CDR2 sequences are GTSNPN and SVGIG (reference sequence). V was cut by 1 base and J by 9 bases, with 19 bases left in between. This chain's CDR3 is CAWSALIAGAGEQFF. The DNA for the CDR3 is TGTGCCTGGAGTGCCCTAATTGCGGGGGCTGGTGAGCAGTTCTTC.

J is TRBJ2-3 and V is TRBV4-1, with D perhaps TRBD1 (5 bases). The CDR3 is 16 residues long. Trimming stripped 3 bases from V and 0 bases from J, with 13 bases between. CDR1 MGHRA and CDR2 YSYEKL come from the germline V gene. CDR3 coding DNA: TGCGCCAGCAGCCACGGTACAGGACCGAGCACAGATACGCAGTATTTT. Encoded protein: CASSHGTGPSTDTQYF.

This chain connects TRBV5-4 to TRBJ2-7; TRBD1 is a possible D gene (6 bases). V was shortened by 4 bases and J by 0 bases, with 8 bases between the two germline ends. Germline V gives CDR1 SGHNT, CDR2 YYREEE (reference sequence). This CDR3 is 13 amino acids long. The CDR3, as DNA: TGTGCCAGCAGCGAAGGGGGCTCCTACGAGCAGTACTTC. Protein product: CASSEGGSYEQYF.

V and J are TRBV28 and TRBJ2-1; D perhaps matches TRBD2 (6 bases). The CDR3 is made up of 15 amino acids. Germline V lookup: CDR1 MDHEN, CDR2 SYDVKM. The ends were cut back, 8 bases at V and 0 bases at J, with 14 bases in the middle. CDR3 in DNA: TGTGCCAGCGGCACTGTGGGGGGCTCCTACAATGAGCAGTTCTTC. Translating it yields CASGTVGGSYNEQFF.

The chain carries TRBV28 and TRBJ1-4, with TRBD1 as a possible D gene (5 bases). Germline V gene lookup returns CDR1 MDHEN and CDR2 SYDVKM. V lost 8 bases, J lost 7 bases, and 14 bases lay in between. The CDR3 loop spans 13 amino acids. CDR3 DNA: TGTGCCAGCGGGGGGATTAATAGTGAAAAACTGTTTTTT. Its protein is CASGGINSEKLFF.

The chain combines TRBV5-1 with TRBJ2-3; 8 bases are a match to TRBD2. The CDR3 length is 14 residues. Unmatched junction bases numbered 8, after V lost 5 bases and J lost 6 bases. Looked up from germline, CDR1 is SGHRS and CDR2 is YFSETQ. The DNA of the CDR3 is TGCGCCAGCAGTAAAGCGGGAGACGGGGATACGCAGTATTTT. Amino acid sequence: CASSKAGDGDTQYF.

The J gene is TRBJ2-3, the V gene TRBV27, with TRBD1 as a possible D gene (6 bases). The CDR3 totals 12 residues. Between the trimmed V and J ends, which lost 8 bases and 8 bases, there was a span of 14 bases. Germline CDR1 and CDR2: MNHEY and SMNVEV (reference sequence). The CDR3 loop is CASGNRVGTQYF. As DNA, the CDR3 is TGTGCCAGCGGGAACAGGGTCGGTACGCAGTATTTT.